The 3 T cell receptor beta chains below were found in one sample sequenced in a study of T-cell reconstitution after alpha-beta-depleted transplantation in children. The authors prepared the TCRbeta library with unique molecular identifiers. TCRdb passed the PCR reads through MiXCR, listing each CDR3 protein once. Among some 100,000 distinct CDR3 sequences listed, less than 20% were seen once. The sample here was PBMCs, mostly from graft donor cells, taken 180 days after TCRalphabeta/CD19-depleted stem cell transplant. These receptors all come from a male patient aged 2 to 9 who had a stem cell transplant for acute lymphoblastic leukemia, so the T cells may come from the graft donor.

The gene calls are TRBV12-3 or TRBV12-4 and TRBJ1-3; no firm D call. The V and J ends lost 7 bases and 2 bases respectively, with 15 bases between them. The CDR3 loop spans 15 amino acids. Here the CDR3 DNA reads TGTGCCAGCACCCATGAGGGCGCACCTGGAAACACCATATATTTT. Its protein product is CASTHEGAPGNTIYF.

The chain uses TRBV5-1 and TRBJ2-7, with 8 bases fitting TRBD2. The CDR3 is 15 residues long. V was clipped by 4 bases and J by 6 bases; unmatched bases: 12. The germline V gene has CDR1 SGHRS and CDR2 YFSETQ. This chain's CDR3 is CASSVNPGLEGEQYF. The CDR3, as DNA: TGCGCCAGCAGCGTTAATCCGGGACTAGAAGGCGAGCAGTACTTC.

This clonotype appeared a few times. The chain employs TRBV6-5 and TRBJ2-7; TRBD1 matches 9 bases. CDR3 length: 15 amino acids. The V segment lost 4 bases and the J segment 9 bases; nucleotides outside the gene matches: 13. The germline CDR1 and CDR2 sequences are MNHEY and SVGAGI. For the CDR3, the DNA is TGTGCCAGCAGTTCAAGGGGACAGGGCATTGGGGTGCAGTACTTC. Translating gives CASSSRGQGIGVQYF.